The clone carrying this T cell receptor beta chain has more than one count but fewer than ten. Its antigen is unknown. This entry is derived from a study of T cells in Graves' hyperthyroidism and ophthalmopathy. Points from the study as a whole: Most thyroid clonotypes that were expanded above 0.001 also turned up in blood.

Stable disease denoted Graves' hyperthyroidism without ophthalmopathy progression within 18 months. There were TCR beta CDR3 regions amplified from RNA transcripts. HTBI primers were used for first-round RT-PCR of the TCR CDR3. One entry per CDR3 protein, called by TCRdb with MiXCR from the multiplex PCR reads. The sample comprises fewer than 700,000 distinct CDR3 sequences, roughly 15% of which are singletons, and 3.5% to 4% rests with the top ten. Sequences were obtained from blood. This TCR derives from a woman in her twenties or thirties with Graves' hyperthyroidism.

In DNA form, the CDR3 reads TGTGCCAGCAACCAAGCGTCCTACGAGCAGTACTTC. Amino acid sequence: CASNQASYEQYF. This chain connects TRBV28 to TRBJ2-7, with D uncertain. V lost 7 bases, J lost 1 base, and 8 bases lay in between. Germline V lookup: CDR1 MDHEN, CDR2 SYDVKM. The CDR3 has 12 residues.